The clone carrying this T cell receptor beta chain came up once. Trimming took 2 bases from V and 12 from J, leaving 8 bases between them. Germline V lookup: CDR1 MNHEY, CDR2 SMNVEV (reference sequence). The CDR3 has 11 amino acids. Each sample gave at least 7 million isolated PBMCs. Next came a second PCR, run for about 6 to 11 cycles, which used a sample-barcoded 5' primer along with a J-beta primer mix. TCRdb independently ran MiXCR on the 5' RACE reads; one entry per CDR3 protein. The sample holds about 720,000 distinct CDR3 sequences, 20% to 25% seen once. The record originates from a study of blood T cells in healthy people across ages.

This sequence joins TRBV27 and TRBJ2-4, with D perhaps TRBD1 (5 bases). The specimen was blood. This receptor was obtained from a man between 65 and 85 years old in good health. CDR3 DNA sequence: TGTGCCAGCAGTTTACCAGGGAATCAGTACTTC. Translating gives CASSLPGNQYF.